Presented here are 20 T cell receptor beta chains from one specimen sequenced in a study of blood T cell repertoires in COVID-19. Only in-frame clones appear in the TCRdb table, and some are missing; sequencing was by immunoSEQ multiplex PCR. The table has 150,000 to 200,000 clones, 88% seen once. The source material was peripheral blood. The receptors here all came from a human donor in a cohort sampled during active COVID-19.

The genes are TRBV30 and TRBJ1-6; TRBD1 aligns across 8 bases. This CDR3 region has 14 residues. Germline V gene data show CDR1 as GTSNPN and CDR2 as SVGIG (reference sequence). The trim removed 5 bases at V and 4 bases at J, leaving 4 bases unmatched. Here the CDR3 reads CAWAGQVYNSPLHF. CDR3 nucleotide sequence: TGTGCCTGGGCGGGACAGGTTTATAATTCACCCCTCCACTTT. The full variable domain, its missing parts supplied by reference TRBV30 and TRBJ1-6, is SQTIHQWPATLVQPVGSPLSLECTVEGTSNPNLYWYRQAAGRGLQLLFYSVGIGQISSEVPQNLSASRPQDRQFILSSKKLLLSDSGFYLCAWAGQVYNSPLHFGNGTRLTVT.

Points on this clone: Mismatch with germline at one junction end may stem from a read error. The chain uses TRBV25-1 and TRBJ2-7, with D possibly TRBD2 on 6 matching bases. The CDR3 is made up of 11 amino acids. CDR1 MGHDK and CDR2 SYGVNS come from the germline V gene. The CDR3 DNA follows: TGTGCCACCGGACTATCCTACGAGCAGTGCTTC. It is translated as CATGLSYEQCF.

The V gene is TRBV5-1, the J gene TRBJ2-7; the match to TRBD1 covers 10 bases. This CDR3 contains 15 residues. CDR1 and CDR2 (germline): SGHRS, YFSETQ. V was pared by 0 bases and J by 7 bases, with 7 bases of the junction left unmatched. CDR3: CASSLGDRGPSEQYF. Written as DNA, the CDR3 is TGCGCCAGCAGCTTGGGGGACAGGGGCCCCTCGGAGCAGTACTTC.

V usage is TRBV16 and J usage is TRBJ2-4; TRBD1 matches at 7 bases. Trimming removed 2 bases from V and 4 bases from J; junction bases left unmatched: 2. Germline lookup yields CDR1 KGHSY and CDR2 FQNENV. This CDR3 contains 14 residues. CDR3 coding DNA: TGTGCCAGCAGCCAAAGGGGACAGAAAAACATTCAGTACTTC. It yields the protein CASSQRGQKNIQYF. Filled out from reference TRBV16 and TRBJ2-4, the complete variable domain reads GEEVAQTPKHLVRGEGQKAKLYCAPIKGHSYVFWYQQVLKNEFKFLISFQNENVFDETGMPKERFSAKCLPNSPCSLEIQATKLEDSAVYFCASSQRGQKNIQYFGAGTRLSVL.

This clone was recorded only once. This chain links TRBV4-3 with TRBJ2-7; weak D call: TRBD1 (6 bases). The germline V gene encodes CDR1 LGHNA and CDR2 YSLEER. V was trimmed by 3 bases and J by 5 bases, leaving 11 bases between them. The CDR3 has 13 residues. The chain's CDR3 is CASSHNHRDEQYF. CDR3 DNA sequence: TGCGCCAGCAGCCATAACCACAGGGACGAGCAGTACTTC.

The DNA of the CDR3 is TGTGCCAGCAGTTACCCTAGACTAGCGGGGGATTACGAGCAGTACTTC. Translating gives CASSYPRLAGDYEQYF. The chain is built from TRBV6-6 and TRBJ2-7; 12 positions agree with TRBD2. With V trimmed by 2 bases and J by 4 bases, 6 bases remained unmatched. CDR1 and CDR2 from the germline V gene are MNHNY and SVGAGI (reference sequence). CDR3 length: 16 amino acids.

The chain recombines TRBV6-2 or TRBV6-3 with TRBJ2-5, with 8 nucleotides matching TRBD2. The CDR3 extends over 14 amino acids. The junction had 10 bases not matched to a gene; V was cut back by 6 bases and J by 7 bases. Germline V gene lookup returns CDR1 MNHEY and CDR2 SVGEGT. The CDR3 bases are TGTGCCAGCAGCCCTCCTGGGACTAGAGTGACCCAGTACTTC. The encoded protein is CASSPPGTRVTQYF.

The CDR3 region is CASSEILAGVGEQFF. Here the CDR3 DNA reads TGTGCCAGCAGTGAAATCCTAGCGGGGGTTGGTGAGCAGTTCTTC. This rearrangement joins TRBV6-4 to TRBJ2-1; 10 bases line up with TRBD2. The CDR3 runs to 15 residues. V shed 3 bases and J 9 bases; nucleotides not matched to a gene: 8. Germline lookup yields CDR1 MRHNA and CDR2 SNTAGT.

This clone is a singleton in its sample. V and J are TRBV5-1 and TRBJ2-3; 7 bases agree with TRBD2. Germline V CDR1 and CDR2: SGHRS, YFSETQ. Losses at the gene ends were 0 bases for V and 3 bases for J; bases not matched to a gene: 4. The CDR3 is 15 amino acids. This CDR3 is CASSLGGAGTDTQYF. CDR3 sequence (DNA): TGCGCCAGCAGCTTGGGGGGAGCGGGGACAGATACGCAGTATTTT.

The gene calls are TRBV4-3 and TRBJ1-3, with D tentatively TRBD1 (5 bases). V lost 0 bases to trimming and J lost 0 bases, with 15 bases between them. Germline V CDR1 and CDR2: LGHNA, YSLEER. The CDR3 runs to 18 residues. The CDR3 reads CASSQEWDDRPSGNTIYF. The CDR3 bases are TGCGCCAGCAGCCAAGAATGGGATGACAGACCCTCTGGAAACACCATATATTTT.

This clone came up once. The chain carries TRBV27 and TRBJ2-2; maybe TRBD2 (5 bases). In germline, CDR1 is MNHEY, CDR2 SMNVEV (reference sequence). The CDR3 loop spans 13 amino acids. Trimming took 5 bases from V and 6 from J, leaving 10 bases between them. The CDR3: CASSNLDSGELFF. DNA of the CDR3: TGTGCCAGCAGTAACCTGGACTCCGGGGAGCTGTTTTTT.

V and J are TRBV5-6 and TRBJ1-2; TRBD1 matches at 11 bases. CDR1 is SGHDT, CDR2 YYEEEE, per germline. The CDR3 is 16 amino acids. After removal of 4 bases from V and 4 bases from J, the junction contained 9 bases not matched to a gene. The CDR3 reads CASSVPGQGGAYGYTF. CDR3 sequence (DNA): TGTGCCAGCAGCGTCCCGGGACAGGGGGGAGCCTATGGCTACACCTTC. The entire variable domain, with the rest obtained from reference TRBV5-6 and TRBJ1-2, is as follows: DAGVTQSPTHLIKTRGQQVTLRCSPKSGHDTVSWYQQALGQGPQFIFQYYEEEERQRGNFPDRFSGHQFPNYSSELNVNALLLGDSALYLCASSVPGQGGAYGYTFGSGTRLTVV.

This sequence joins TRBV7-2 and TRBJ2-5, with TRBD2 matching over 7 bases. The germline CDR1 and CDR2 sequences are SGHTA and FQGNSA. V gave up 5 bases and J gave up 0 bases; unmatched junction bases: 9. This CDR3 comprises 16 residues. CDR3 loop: CASSDLAATYQETQYF. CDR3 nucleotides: TGTGCCAGCAGCGATCTAGCGGCCACCTACCAAGAGACCCAGTACTTC.

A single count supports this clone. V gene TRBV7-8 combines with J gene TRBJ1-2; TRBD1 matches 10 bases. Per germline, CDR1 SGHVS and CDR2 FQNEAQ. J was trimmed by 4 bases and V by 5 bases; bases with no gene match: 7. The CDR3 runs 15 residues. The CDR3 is CASSKTGGDLYGYTF. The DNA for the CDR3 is TGTGCCAGCAGCAAGACAGGGGGCGATCTCTATGGCTACACCTTC.

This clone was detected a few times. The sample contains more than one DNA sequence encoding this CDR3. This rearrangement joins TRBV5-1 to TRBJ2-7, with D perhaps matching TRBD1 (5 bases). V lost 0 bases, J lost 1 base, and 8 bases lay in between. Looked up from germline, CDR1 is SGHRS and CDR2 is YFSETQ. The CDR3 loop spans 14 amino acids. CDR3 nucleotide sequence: TGCGCCAGCAGCTTGGGGCAGGGATCCTACGAGCAGTACTTC. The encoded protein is CASSLGQGSYEQYF.

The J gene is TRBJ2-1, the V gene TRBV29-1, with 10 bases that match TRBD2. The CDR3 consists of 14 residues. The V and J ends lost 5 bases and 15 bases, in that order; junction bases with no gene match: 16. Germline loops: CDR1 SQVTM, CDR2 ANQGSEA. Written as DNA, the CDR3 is TGCAGCGTTCTCCCTAGCGGGAGTGTGGGACGGGGGTTCTTC. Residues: CSVLPSGSVGRGFF.

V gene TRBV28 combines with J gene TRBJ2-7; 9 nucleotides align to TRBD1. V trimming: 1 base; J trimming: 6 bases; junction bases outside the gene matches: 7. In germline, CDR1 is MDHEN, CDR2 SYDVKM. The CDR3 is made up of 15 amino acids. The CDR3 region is CASSLFGTGSPEQYF. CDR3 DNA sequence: TGTGCCAGCAGTTTATTCGGGACAGGGTCTCCCGAGCAGTACTTC.

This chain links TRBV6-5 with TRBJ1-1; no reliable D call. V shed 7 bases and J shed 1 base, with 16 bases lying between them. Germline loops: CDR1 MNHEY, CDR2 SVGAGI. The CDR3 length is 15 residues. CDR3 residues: CASTPAFPGNTEAFF. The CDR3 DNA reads TGTGCCAGCACCCCCGCATTCCCCGGGAACACTGAAGCTTTCTTT.

CDR3 DNA sequence: TGTGCCAGCAGCTTATCGGAGCTGGCTGGGGGGTCAGGAGAGACCCAGTACTTC. Protein product: CASSLSELAGGSGETQYF. The rearrangement joins TRBV5-4 to TRBJ2-5, with D perhaps matching TRBD2 (6 bases). Trimming removed 2 bases from V and 4 bases from J, with 24 bases in between. The germline gives CDR1 SGHNT, CDR2 YYREEE (reference sequence). CDR3 length: 18 residues.

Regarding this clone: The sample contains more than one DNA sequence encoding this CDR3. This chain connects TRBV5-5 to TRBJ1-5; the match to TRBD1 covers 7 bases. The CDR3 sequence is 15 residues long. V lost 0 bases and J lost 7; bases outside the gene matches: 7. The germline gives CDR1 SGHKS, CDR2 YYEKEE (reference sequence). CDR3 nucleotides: TGTGCCAGCAGCTTGGAGCGACAGGGAACCCAGCCCCAGCATTTT. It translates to CASSLERQGTQPQHF.